Presented here are 26 T cell receptor beta chains from one specimen sequenced in a study of T cell clusters in autoimmune cytopenias. TRB amplification used 200 to 250 ng of peripheral blood genomic DNA. TRB rearrangements were amplified by touch-down multiplex PCR with mixed TRB-A/B primers. Reanalyzing the multiplex PCR reads, TCRdb keeps one entry per CDR3 protein, without DNA. This table lists thousands of distinct CDR3 sequences. Sequenced: peripheral blood. These receptors originate from a human donor with an autoimmune cytopenia or autoimmune hepatitis (not recorded which).

By frequency, this clonotype is medium-sized (0.01 to 0.1%). The V gene is TRBV18, the J gene TRBJ2-1. CDR3 length: 16 amino acids. The germline gives CDR1 KGHSH, CDR2 LQKENI. CDR3 region: CASSFLGNLAGNEQFF.

The chain has TRBV6-6 and TRBJ1-4. The CDR3 length is 20 residues. CDR1 and CDR2 from the germline V gene are MNHNY and SVGAGI (reference sequence). CDR3 loop: CASSYSLGLTESPTNEKLFF.

This clonotype is classed as medium-sized (0.01 to 0.1%) by frequency. The chain employs TRBV30 and TRBJ2-5; TCRdb gives TRBD1 as the D gene, but with no DNA this cannot be confirmed. The CDR3 covers 14 residues. Germline CDR1 is GTSNPN and CDR2 is SVGIG (reference sequence). CDR3 protein: CAWSDRQLQETQYF.

This chain uses TRBV20-1 with TRBJ2-3. CDR3 length: 14 residues. The V gene's germline CDR1 is DFQATT and CDR2 SNEGSKA (reference sequence). This CDR3 reads CSARPAITTDTQYF.

In terms of frequency, this clonotype is medium-sized. The rearrangement links TRBV30 to TRBJ2-7; the D call from TCRdb, TRBD1, cannot be confirmed without DNA. Per germline, CDR1 GTSNPN and CDR2 SVGIG (reference sequence). There are 12 residues in the CDR3. CDR3 protein: CAWNREFGKQYF. Using reference TRBV30 and TRBJ2-7 for the parts outside the CDR3, the full variable domain is SQTIHQWPATLVQPVGSPLSLECTVEGTSNPNLYWYRQAAGRGLQLLFYSVGIGQISSEVPQNLSASRPQDRQFILSSKKLLLSDSGFYLCAWNREFGKQYFGPGTRLTVT.

The chain has TRBV10-3 and TRBJ1-2. CDR1 and CDR2 (germline): ENHRY, SYGVKD. The CDR3 is 12 amino acids. CDR3 sequence reads: CAISESVDGYTF.

Considering frequency, this clonotype is medium-sized (0.01 to 0.1%). The chain joins TRBV19 to TRBJ1-1. The germline V gene encodes CDR1 LNHDA and CDR2 SQIVND (reference sequence). This CDR3 region has 14 residues. The CDR3 loop is CASSIYQTNTEAFF. Supplemented by reference TRBV19 and TRBJ1-1, the full variable domain reads DGGITQSPKYLFRKEGQNVTLSCEQNLNHDAMYWYRQDPGQGLRLIYYSQIVNDFQKGDIAEGYSVSREKKESFPLTVTSAQKNPTAFYLCASSIYQTNTEAFFGQGTRLTVV.

This clonotype is deemed medium-sized (0.01 to 0.1%) by its frequency. The chain has TRBV12-3 or TRBV12-4 and TRBJ1-1; TCRdb outputs TRBD1, but without DNA this stays unchecked. The CDR3 loop spans 11 amino acids. This chain's CDR3 is CASSKDRAAFF.

The chain recombines TRBV4-3 with TRBJ2-1; TCRdb's D gene call, TRBD2, goes unchecked for lack of DNA. The CDR3 has 15 amino acids. Germline-derived CDR1 and CDR2 are LGHNA and YSLEER. The CDR3 protein is CASSPGTAERDEQFF.

The V and J genes are TRBV6-1 and TRBJ1-6; TCRdb gives TRBD1 as the D gene, but with no DNA this cannot be confirmed. Germline values: CDR1 MNHNS, CDR2 SASEGT. The CDR3 covers 15 residues. The chain's CDR3 is CASSETGTGGPPLHF.

V gene TRBV11-1 combines with J gene TRBJ2-3. CDR1 is SGHAT, CDR2 FQDESV, per germline (reference sequence). The CDR3 is 13 residues long. This chain's CDR3 is CASSLRSTDTQYF. Complete variable domain (other parts from reference TRBV11-1 and TRBJ2-3): EAEVAQSPRYKITEKSQAVAFWCDPISGHATLYWYRQILGQGPELLVQFQDESVVDDSQLPKDRFSAERLKGVDSTLKIQPAELGDSAMYLCASSLRSTDTQYFGPGTRLTVL.

Frequency places this clonotype as medium-sized. The J gene is TRBJ2-3, the V gene TRBV7-6. This CDR3 comprises 15 residues. Germline V gene sequence: CDR1 SGHVS, CDR2 FNYEAQ. The CDR3 protein is CASSLGLQLTDTQYF.

This clonotype is called medium-sized based on its frequency. The V call is TRBV6-5, the J call TRBJ2-7; TCRdb selects TRBD1, and the lack of DNA leaves this call unchecked. The germline CDR1 and CDR2 sequences are MNHEY and SVGAGI. This CDR3 spans 16 amino acids. CDR3 residues: CASSYSSTQGADEQYF.

The chain recombines TRBV6-5 with TRBJ1-2. Germline lookup yields CDR1 MNHEY and CDR2 SVGAGI. The CDR3 is made up of 15 amino acids. The CDR3 reads CASSEVSWTDGGYTF.

The chain employs TRBV5-1 and TRBJ1-2; absent DNA, TCRdb's TRBD1 call cannot be checked. CDR3 length equals 14 residues. Germline-derived CDR1 and CDR2 are SGHRS and YFSETQ. CDR3 loop: CASSQGSVDYGYTF.

This rearrangement joins TRBV6-6 to TRBJ2-5; TCRdb reports TRBD1, a call that lacks DNA to check it against. CDR1 is MNHNY and CDR2 is SVGAGI in the germline V gene (reference sequence). The CDR3 contains 15 residues. CDR3 sequence reads: CASSYPPGTVETQYF.

The chain combines TRBV6-5 with TRBJ1-1; lacking DNA, the TRBD1 call made by TCRdb goes unchecked. The CDR3 extends over 17 amino acids. CDR1 is MNHEY and CDR2 is SVGAGI in the germline V gene. The CDR3 loop reads CASSYTGGRGRQTEAFF.

This rearrangement joins TRBV20-1 to TRBJ2-3; as DNA is missing, the TRBD2 call by TCRdb cannot be tested. This CDR3 spans 14 amino acids. Germline V lookup: CDR1 DFQATT, CDR2 SNEGSKA (reference sequence). The CDR3 region is CSAPSSSGKDTQYF.

This clonotype is medium-sized (0.01 to 0.1%) by frequency. This rearrangement joins TRBV27 to TRBJ2-2; absent DNA, TCRdb's TRBD2 call cannot be checked. Per germline, CDR1 MNHEY and CDR2 SMNVEV (reference sequence). The CDR3 spans 21 residues. The CDR3 here is CASSFRGRGGLAGPRTGELFF.

The rearrangement links TRBV5-1 to TRBJ2-5; TCRdb outputs TRBD2, but without DNA this stays unchecked. The germline V gene has CDR1 SGHRS and CDR2 YFSETQ. The CDR3 contains 15 residues. The CDR3 region is CASSFSGGSGETQYF. The complete variable domain, with remaining parts taken from reference TRBV5-1 and TRBJ2-5, reads KAGVTQTPRYLIKTRGQQVTLSCSPISGHRSVSWYQQTPGQGLQFLFEYFSETQRNKGNFPGRFSGRQFSNSRSEMNVSTLELGDSALYLCASSFSGGSGETQYFGPGTRLLVL.

By frequency, this clonotype registers medium-sized. The chain carries TRBV30 and TRBJ2-3; TCRdb gives TRBD1 as the D gene, but with no DNA this cannot be confirmed. CDR1 and CDR2 from the germline V gene are GTSNPN and SVGIG (reference sequence). This CDR3 comprises 13 residues. The CDR3 sequence: CAAPGVGTDTQYF.

The rearrangement joins TRBV18 to TRBJ1-4; the TCRdb D gene call, TRBD1, has no DNA to confirm it. CDR3 size: 16 residues. The germline V gene encodes CDR1 KGHSH and CDR2 LQKENI. CDR3 sequence: CASSPDRGSTNEKLFF.

The chain carries TRBV12-3 or TRBV12-4 and TRBJ1-3. The CDR3 runs to 16 residues. The chain's CDR3 is CASSSTTQLAGNTIYF.

The CDR3 sequence: CASRAGTGSGYGYTF. V is TRBV6-4 and J is TRBJ1-2; TCRdb indicates TRBD1, and absent DNA this call remains unverified. CDR3 size: 15 residues. Germline CDR1 is MRHNA and CDR2 is SNTAGT.

This chain links TRBV15 with TRBJ1-6; lacking DNA, the TRBD1 call made by TCRdb goes unchecked. This CDR3 has 18 residues. Germline V lookup: CDR1 LNHNV, CDR2 YYDKDF (reference sequence). The CDR3 reads CATSKGWGTATYNSPLHF.

This clonotype registers medium-sized by frequency. The V call is TRBV12-3 or TRBV12-4, the J call TRBJ2-7. The CDR3 covers 11 residues. The CDR3 loop is CASSLQYEQYF.